The 6 T cell receptor beta chains below come from one sample, sequenced in a study of cytomegalovirus exposure and HLA in healthy donors. PCR primers comprised 60 Vbeta and 13 Jbeta primers. Clones were sequenced by immunoSEQ multiplex PCR, and TCRdb holds only the in-frame ones, with some missing. The sample includes fewer than 200,000 clones, around 80% seen only once; the top ten take about 5%. The sequencing input was PBMCs. Every receptor here comes from a woman aged 45 to 65 in good health and CMV-seropositive.

The J gene is TRBJ2-5, the V gene TRBV5-1; no clear D gene. Germline V CDR1 and CDR2: SGHRS, YFSETQ. The CDR3 has 15 residues. The germline V and J ends were trimmed by 4 bases and 1 base, with 14 bases remaining between them. CDR3 region: CASSVGRRSQETQYF. Here the CDR3 DNA reads TGCGCCAGCAGCGTGGGCAGGCGATCCCAAGAGACCCAGTACTTC.

This rearrangement joins TRBV6-1 to TRBJ1-5; no clear D. The length of the CDR3 is 13 residues. Germline V CDR1 and CDR2: MNHNS, SASEGT. V lost 6 bases and J lost 7, with 13 bases in between. The CDR3 is CASSEGVGQPQHF. CDR3 coding DNA: TGTGCCAGCAGCGAGGGTGTAGGGCAGCCCCAGCATTTT.

This CDR3 is CASKTSGTSYNEQFF. The CDR3 coding sequence is TGCGCCAGCAAAACTAGCGGGACCTCCTACAATGAGCAGTTCTTC. This rearrangement joins TRBV5-1 to TRBJ2-1; 10 positions agree with TRBD2. The germline gives CDR1 SGHRS, CDR2 YFSETQ. This CDR3 has 15 amino acids. J lost 0 bases, V lost 6 bases, and 3 bases had no gene match.

This rearrangement joins TRBV11-3 to TRBJ2-3; 8 bases line up with TRBD2. V dropped 0 bases and J dropped 4; count of bases not matched to a gene: 3. The CDR3 is made up of 15 amino acids. The germline CDR1 and CDR2 sequences are SGHNT and YENEEA. This CDR3 reads CASSLDPGGADTQYF. Here the CDR3 DNA reads TGTGCCAGCAGCTTAGATCCGGGGGGGGCAGATACGCAGTATTTT.

The chain couples TRBV5-1 to TRBJ1-2; TRBD1 matches at 8 bases. Germline CDR1 reads SGHRS; CDR2 reads YFSETQ. The CDR3 loop spans 15 amino acids. V shed 4 bases and J 4 bases; nucleotides not matched to a gene: 9. DNA of the CDR3: TGCGCCAGCAGCGAGAGACAGGGGTCACGCTATGGCTACACCTTC. Translated, it gives CASSERQGSRYGYTF.

The V and J genes are TRBV6-6 and TRBJ2-3, with 12 bases matching TRBD2. There are 14 residues in the CDR3. With 10 bases clipped from V and 1 base from J, the junction kept 3 bases outside the gene matches. Germline CDR1 reads MNHNY; CDR2 reads SVGAGI (reference sequence). The CDR3 nucleotides are TGTGCCACCCGACTAGCGGGGGGCACAGATACGCAGTATTTT. Its translation: CATRLAGGTDTQYF.